This TCR beta chain emerged from a study of regulatory T cells in long-lasting Graves disease. Time point described: newly diagnosed GD, antithyroid drugs for less than 3 months. Extracted RNA from PBMCs served as the source of the TCR library. Many counts were recorded for this clonotype. The antigen remains unidentified. For TCR beta, libraries came from iRepertoire HTBI primers and Arm-PCR of CDR3 regions. One entry per CDR3 protein, called by TCRdb with MiXCR from the multiplex PCR reads. The repertoire holds around 360,000 distinct CDR3 sequences, roughly 17% seen once, with around 20% in the top ten. Overall study results and limits: Thyroid tissue went unexamined; only peripheral blood was analyzed. The persistent group shared 2,500 to 3,000 public clonotypes, more than the roughly 970 shared by new patients.

Germline lookup yields CDR1 MNHEY and CDR2 SVGEGT. The CDR3 is made up of 12 amino acids. Trimming removed 6 bases from V and 4 bases from J, with 9 bases in between. Another study also made use of these data, one on T cells in Graves' hyperthyroidism and ophthalmopathy. As that study records: Most clonotypes that expanded in the thyroid above 0.001 also showed up in blood.

This material consisted of peripheral blood mononuclear cells (PBMCs), taken at new diagnosis, from a patient treated with antithyroid drugs. The chain employs TRBV6-2 or TRBV6-3 and TRBJ1-2, with D uncertain. This receptor was obtained from a woman aged 18-29 years with Graves disease. The CDR3: CASSPGFYGYTF. Written as DNA, the CDR3 is TGTGCCAGCAGCCCGGGGTTCTATGGCTACACCTTC.